This TCR beta chain was sequenced during a study of TIL therapy for anti-PD-1-resistant metastatic lung cancer. The V gene's germline CDR1 is MNHEY and CDR2 SMNVEV (reference sequence). This CDR3 is built from 16 residues. The V end lost 2 bases, the J end lost 1 base, and 14 bases lay between the germline ends. The libraries were made with immunoSEQ v3. Assay: immunoSEQ multiplex PCR; the TCRdb copy retains only in-frame clones and omits some. The profile shows 16,000 or so clones, 65% to 75% of them singletons. Indicated time point: pre-treatment sample, taken before nivolumab and TIL therapy. Sequences were derived from blood, sampled at baseline. The chain employs TRBV27 and TRBJ1-1; no clear D. This TCR was recovered from a person between 25 and 79 years old with non-small cell lung cancer. The CDR3 DNA sequence: TGTGCCAGCAGTTTAAAGGGCCCCACGCCGAACACTGAAGCTTTCTTT. It encodes CASSLKGPTPNTEAFF.